Below are 12 T cell receptor beta chains sequenced from a single sample in a study of CD8 T cells in Susac syndrome. RNA amounts of 0.5 to 1 ug underwent reverse transcription with random hexamers. TCRdb redid the calling of the immunoSEQ multiplex PCR reads with MiXCR, one entry per CDR3 protein. The repertoire holds around 140,000 distinct CDR3 sequences, with roughly 95% as singletons. Sequences were obtained from CD4+ T cells from PBMCs. The receptors here all came from a human donor in good health.

CDR3 residues: CASSYTQGFVPEAFF. CDR3 DNA sequence: TGTGCCAGCAGTTATACTCAGGGTTTTGTCCCTGAAGCTTTCTTT. The V call is TRBV6-1, the J call TRBJ1-1; D perhaps matches TRBD1 (5 bases). There are 15 residues in the CDR3. The germline gives CDR1 MNHNS, CDR2 SASEGT. Deletions cut 5 bases from V and 6 bases from J, with 19 bases between.

The gene calls are TRBV19 and TRBJ1-5, with D unresolved. From germline, CDR1 is LNHDA and CDR2 SQIVND (reference sequence). Trimming stripped 4 bases from V and 0 bases from J, with 7 bases between. The CDR3 runs to 14 residues. The CDR3 DNA reads TGTGCCAGTAGTAGGGGAATTAGCAATCAGCCCCAGCATTTT. Translating it yields CASSRGISNQPQHF.

The genes are TRBV19 and TRBJ1-4; 9 nucleotides line up with TRBD1. CDR1 is LNHDA, CDR2 SQIVND, per germline (reference sequence). This CDR3 has 14 residues. V shed 5 bases and J 4 bases; nucleotides not matched to a gene: 2. CDR3 in DNA: TGTGCCAGTAGTCGACAGGGGGTTAATGAAAAACTGTTTTTT. The encoded protein is CASSRQGVNEKLFF.

The chain links TRBV19 to TRBJ2-7; 8 nucleotides align to TRBD1. The CDR3 runs to 16 residues. V shed 3 bases and J 0 bases; nucleotides not matched to a gene: 7. CDR1 is LNHDA, CDR2 SQIVND, per germline (reference sequence). The CDR3 reads CASSISTGASSYEQYF. As DNA, the CDR3 is TGTGCCAGTAGTATTTCGACAGGGGCAAGCTCCTACGAGCAGTACTTC.

The CDR3 DNA is TGTGCCAGCAGCCCACTGCCAGGACCCAACCGGGGATATGGCTACACCTTC. Encoded protein: CASSPLPGPNRGYGYTF. The chain has TRBV7-3 and TRBJ1-2; D is uncertain. V was pared by 5 bases and J by 5 bases, with 24 bases between. Germline assignment: CDR1 SGHTA and CDR2 FQGTGA. CDR3 size: 17 residues.

This clonotype was found once. The chain carries TRBV27 and TRBJ1-2, with 12 nucleotides matching TRBD1. J gave up 4 bases and V 5 bases, and 8 bases lay outside the gene matches. CDR3 length equals 16 residues. CDR1 MNHEY and CDR2 SMNVEV come from the germline V gene (reference sequence). The CDR3 region is CASSQGQGAQVYGYTF. DNA of the CDR3: TGTGCCAGCAGTCAGGGACAGGGGGCGCAGGTCTATGGCTACACCTTC.

In DNA form, the CDR3 reads TGTGCCAGCTCACCCTATCCCCAAAACATTCAGTACTTC. Translation: CASSPYPQNIQYF. This rearrangement joins TRBV18 to TRBJ2-4; no firm D call. The CDR3 has 13 residues. Trimming cost V 3 bases and J 5 bases, with 8 bases left between them. Germline assignment: CDR1 KGHSH and CDR2 LQKENI.

J is TRBJ2-5 and V is TRBV5-1; no firm D call. Trimming shortened V by 1 base and J by 0 bases, and 10 bases separated the two germline ends. CDR3 length: 15 residues. Germline CDR1 is SGHRS and CDR2 is YFSETQ. The CDR3 loop reads CASSLSAPNQETQYF. The CDR3 DNA sequence: TGCGCCAGCAGCTTGAGTGCCCCCAACCAAGAGACCCAGTACTTC. The entire variable domain, with the rest obtained from reference TRBV5-1 and TRBJ2-5, is as follows: KAGVTQTPRYLIKTRGQQVTLSCSPISGHRSVSWYQQTPGQGLQFLFEYFSETQRNKGNFPGRFSGRQFSNSRSEMNVSTLELGDSALYLCASSLSAPNQETQYFGPGTRLLVL.

V gene TRBV12-3 or TRBV12-4 combines with J gene TRBJ2-7; D is perhaps TRBD1 (6 bases). The CDR3 spans 14 residues. V was trimmed by 6 bases and J by 6 bases, leaving 18 bases between them. DNA of the CDR3: TGTGCCAGCAGGCTCACAGGGTTGTCTTCCGAGCAGTACTTC. Protein: CASRLTGLSSEQYF.

The CDR3 region has the DNA TGTGCCAGCAGCTTAGATTGGACAGGGTTGAACACCGGGGAGCTGTTTTTT. Translation gives CASSLDWTGLNTGELFF. The J gene is TRBJ2-2, the V gene TRBV7-9, with 8 positions matching TRBD1. Germline loops: CDR1 SEHNR, CDR2 FQNEAQ (reference sequence). The ends lost 1 base at V and 1 base at J; junction bases unmatched: 5. This CDR3 contains 17 residues. Full variable domain (rest looked up from reference TRBV7-9 and TRBJ2-2): DTGVSQNPRHKITKRGQNVTFRCDPISEHNRLYWYRQTLGQGPEFLTYFQNEAQLEKSRLLSDRFSAERPKGSFSTLEIQRTEQGDSAMYLCASSLDWTGLNTGELFFGEGSRLTVL.

The chain employs TRBV6-6 and TRBJ1-3, with D uncertain. V lost 6 bases to trimming and J lost 0 bases, with 15 bases between them. From germline, CDR1 is MNHNY and CDR2 SVGAGI (reference sequence). This CDR3 comprises 16 residues. The CDR3 region has the DNA TGTGCCAGCAGCCGCAAAGGGTTGTCCTCTGGAAACACCATATATTTT. Translating it yields CASSRKGLSSGNTIYF.

V and J are TRBV5-6 and TRBJ2-7; D remains ambiguous. V lost 0 bases to trimming and J lost 2 bases, with 9 bases between them. Looked up from germline, CDR1 is SGHDT and CDR2 is YYEEEE. The CDR3 runs to 14 residues. CDR3 nucleotides: TGTGCCAGCAGCTTGGGACACGCCGCCTACGAGCAGTACTTC. It yields the protein CASSLGHAAYEQYF. Full variable domain (missing parts from reference TRBV5-6 and TRBJ2-7): DAGVTQSPTHLIKTRGQQVTLRCSPKSGHDTVSWYQQALGQGPQFIFQYYEEEERQRGNFPDRFSGHQFPNYSSELNVNALLLGDSALYLCASSLGHAAYEQYFGPGTRLTVT.